This T cell receptor (beta chain) was obtained from a study of Tregs in tolerant kidney transplant recipients. Mixed chimerism was transient after nonmyeloablative marrow transplants from related graft donors. CD4+CD25+CD127- Tregs, CD4+CD25- non-Tregs, CD4 and CD8 cells were sorted. Using immunoSEQ multiplex PCR, the repertoire was profiled, and TCRdb retains in-frame clones only, with some absent. The sample totals 10,000 or so clones. Overall study results and limits: This study did not directly address biological reproducibility.

The V and J ends lost 6 bases and 5 bases, in that order; junction bases with no gene match: 11. Germline CDR1 DFQATT, CDR2 SNEGSKA (reference sequence). CDR3 length equals 14 residues. As for this clone: Its antigen is undetermined. The read falls 3 residues short of the CDR3 end, and the missing part is taken from the germline J gene.

The sample consisted of CD8+ T cells from blood (PBMCs), taken 24 months after the transplant. V is TRBV20-1 and J is TRBJ1-2; 8 positions agree with TRBD1. The receptor comes from a human patient who received a combined kidney and bone marrow transplant. Some of the T cells might come from the graft donor. The CDR3: CSAPNTRTGYGYTF. CDR3 DNA (partial): TGCAGTGCCCCGAATACAAGGACAGGGTATGGC.